The 19 T cell receptor beta chains presented below share a single source sample, sequenced in a study of T cells in women clearing cervical HPV infection. The table came from immunoSEQ multiplex PCR; TCRdb's copy has only in-frame clones and leaves some out. This table holds about 18,000 clones. Material for sequencing was blood buffy coat. The receptors derive from a woman aged 18 to 75 with a cervical HPV16 infection that either progressed to CIN3+ or cleared (not recorded which).

This clone is identified as medium-sized from frequency. The CDR3 end falls 3 residues outside the read, so it is completed with the germline J gene. The rearrangement joins TRBV7-6 to TRBJ2-3; TRBD1 agrees at 7 bases. Per the germline V gene, CDR1 is SGHVS and CDR2 is FNYEAQ. The J segment lost 2 bases and the V segment lost 3 bases, leaving 5 bases of the junction unmatched. The CDR3 has 15 amino acids. The CDR3 bases that were read are TGTGCCAGCAGCTTGAGGGACAGTTACACAGATACG. It codes for CASSLRDSYTDT. The whole CDR3 reads CASSLRDSYTDTQYF.

With respect to this clone: The read comes to an end 3 residues before the CDR3 does, leaving the germline J gene to fill in the end. V gene TRBV29-1 combines with J gene TRBJ1-2; tentative D call: TRBD1 (6 bases). V lost 6 bases, J lost 0 bases, and 11 bases lay in between. CDR1 and CDR2 (germline): SQVTM, ANQGSEA. The CDR3 extends over 13 amino acids. The sequenced CDR3 bases are TGCAGCGTAGGACAGCGAGCTAACTATGGC. Its translation: CSVGQRANYG. Given in full, the CDR3 is CSVGQRANYGYTF. The entire variable domain, with the rest obtained from reference TRBV29-1 and TRBJ1-2, is as follows: SAVISQKPSRDICQRGTSLTIQCQVDSQVTMMFWYRQQPGQSLTLIATANQGSEATYESGFVIDKFPISRPNLTFSTLTVSNMSPEDSSIYLCSVGQRANYGYTFGSGTRLTVV.

Turning to this clone: The CDR3 end is not reached by the read, which stops 3 residues before it; the germline J gene fills it in. The chain combines TRBV6-2 or TRBV6-3 with TRBJ2-1; tentative D call: TRBD2 (7 bases). With 6 bases removed from V and 5 bases from J, the gap between germline ends came to 17 bases. CDR3 size: 15 residues. Per germline, CDR1 MNHEY and CDR2 SVGEGT. The DNA read from the CDR3 is TGTGCCAGCAGAGACCGAGGGGGGGGCCACAATGAG. Its translation is CASRDRGGGHNE. The whole CDR3 protein reads CASRDRGGGHNEQFF.

Comments on this clone: Sequencing ends 3 residues short of the CDR3 end; the germline J gene provides the rest. The chain is built from TRBV4-1 and TRBJ2-7, with D possibly matching TRBD2 (6 bases). CDR3 length: 16 amino acids. V was cut by 6 bases and J by 3 bases, with 21 bases left in between. Looked up from germline, CDR1 is MGHRA and CDR2 is YSYEKL. This chain's CDR3 is CASSLTSSEINYEQYF. The sequenced CDR3 bases are TGCGCCAGCAGTTTGACGTCTAGCGAGATAAACTACGAG.

For this clone: The read terminates 3 residues before the CDR3 end, so the remaining end is supplied by the germline J gene. V usage is TRBV2 and J usage is TRBJ2-4; TRBD2 aligns across 7 bases. V lost 6 bases to trimming and J lost 2 bases; unmatched junction nucleotides: 7. This CDR3 is built from 15 residues. Germline assignment: CDR1 SNHLY and CDR2 FYNNEI. The CDR3 region is CASRFGGSSKNIQYF. CDR3 bases read: TGTGCCAGCAGGTTTGGCGGGAGTTCCAAAAACATT.

As concerns this clone: The read terminates 3 residues before the CDR3 end, so the remaining end is supplied by the germline J gene. The gene calls are TRBV5-1 and TRBJ2-3; TRBD1 agrees at 11 bases. Unmatched junction bases numbered 3, after V lost 1 base and J lost 5 bases. From germline, CDR1 is SGHRS and CDR2 YFSETQ. The CDR3 has 15 residues. The CDR3 loop reads CASSLWDRGEDTQYF. CDR3 DNA (partial): TGCGCCAGCAGCTTGTGGGACAGGGGGGAAGATACG. Supplemented by reference TRBV5-1 and TRBJ2-3, the full variable domain reads KAGVTQTPRYLIKTRGQQVTLSCSPISGHRSVSWYQQTPGQGLQFLFEYFSETQRNKGNFPGRFSGRQFSNSRSEMNVSTLELGDSALYLCASSLWDRGEDTQYFGPGTRLTVL.

On this clone: The read terminates 3 residues before the CDR3 end, so the remaining end is supplied by the germline J gene. The rearrangement links TRBV20-1 to TRBJ2-7; D possibly corresponds to TRBD2 (5 bases). This CDR3 is 16 amino acids long. V was shortened by 6 bases and J by 0 bases, with 21 bases between the two germline ends. Germline CDR1 and CDR2: DFQATT and SNEGSKA (reference sequence). CDR3: CSANSVRRGSSYEQYF. Partial CDR3 DNA: TGCAGTGCAAACTCTGTTCGTCGGGGATCCTCCTACGAG.

A word on this clone: The read ends 3 residues before the CDR3 terminus; that terminus is restored from the germline J gene. The chain couples TRBV7-6 to TRBJ1-2, with D possibly matching TRBD1 (5 bases). Germline CDR1 is SGHVS and CDR2 is FNYEAQ. The CDR3 length is 14 residues. The CDR3 bases that were read are TGTGCCAGCAGCCGAATAGGGACTACCAATGAC. The encoded protein is CASSRIGTTND. The whole CDR3 sequence is CASSRIGTTNDYTF.

Notes on this clone: The read ends 3 residues before the CDR3 terminus; that terminus is restored from the germline J gene. The J gene is TRBJ2-7, the V gene TRBV14, with TRBD2 matching 8 bases. CDR3 length: 14 residues. CDR1 is SGHDN and CDR2 is FVKESK in the germline V gene. With V trimmed by 3 bases and J by 0 bases, 1 base remained unmatched. CDR3 bases read: TGTGCCAGCAGCCATAGCGGGATCTCCTACGAG. Translating it yields CASSHSGISYE. The entire CDR3 sequence reads CASSHSGISYEQYF.

For this clone: The read finishes 3 residues shy of the CDR3 end, and the germline J gene is used to complete it. The chain carries TRBV5-1 and TRBJ2-1; 7 nucleotides agree with TRBD1. V gave up 4 bases and J gave up 7 bases; unmatched junction bases: 5. CDR1 is SGHRS, CDR2 YFSETQ, per germline. This CDR3 comprises 13 residues. CDR3 sequence: CASSGQGENEQFF. The DNA read from the CDR3 is TGCGCCAGCAGCGGGCAGGGGGAGAATGAG.

As concerns this clone: The sequenced fragment ends 3 residues before the CDR3 boundary, so the rest is inferred from the germline J gene. This sample also contains other DNA sequences that code for the same CDR3. This chain links TRBV20-1 with TRBJ1-3; maybe TRBD1 (5 bases). CDR1 and CDR2 (germline): DFQATT, SNEGSKA (reference sequence). This CDR3 has 14 residues. Trimming shortened V by 1 base and J by 7 bases, and 14 bases separated the two germline ends. The sequenced part of the CDR3 DNA is TGCAGTGCTAGAGTTTTAGGCGAGGGGAACACC. Encoded protein: CSARVLGEGNT. The entire CDR3 protein reads CSARVLGEGNTIYF.

Details on this clone: The read terminates 3 residues before the CDR3 end, so the remaining end is supplied by the germline J gene. The V and J genes are TRBV20-1 and TRBJ1-5; a possible D gene is TRBD1 (5 bases). The V end was cut by 3 bases, the J end by 3 bases, with 12 bases between. Germline V gives CDR1 DFQATT, CDR2 SNEGSKA (reference sequence). The CDR3 runs to 14 residues. CDR3: CSARGPRFNQPQHF. The DNA read from the CDR3 is TGCAGTGCTAGGGGGCCAAGATTCAATCAGCCC.

Concerning this clone itself: The sequenced fragment ends 3 residues before the CDR3 boundary, so the rest is inferred from the germline J gene. The chain employs TRBV20-1 and TRBJ2-1; the match to TRBD1 covers 7 bases. V shed 5 bases and J 3 bases; nucleotides not matched to a gene: 13. Germline CDR1 and CDR2: DFQATT and SNEGSKA (reference sequence). The CDR3 runs 16 residues. The CDR3 DNA, read in part, is TGCAGTGCTGAGGGAGAAGGGGGCGCTTTCTACAATGAG. Translated, it gives CSAEGEGGAFYNE. Given in full, the CDR3 is CSAEGEGGAFYNEQFF.

CDR3 DNA, as far as it was read: TGTGCCAGCAGACGAGGGACAGGGCGCACAGATACG. This encodes CASRRGTGRTDT. The whole CDR3 region reads CASRRGTGRTDTQYF. The chain joins TRBV7-6 to TRBJ2-3, with TRBD1 matching over 9 bases. Sequencing ends 3 residues short of the CDR3 end; the germline J gene provides the rest. Unmatched junction bases numbered 5, after V lost 6 bases and J lost 1 base. Germline-derived CDR1 and CDR2 are SGHVS and FNYEAQ. The CDR3 runs to 15 residues.

As to this clone: Read sequence stops 3 residues before the CDR3 end, and the germline J gene provides the missing end. The chain combines TRBV30 with TRBJ2-2, with D perhaps TRBD2 (5 bases). V lost 2 bases to trimming and J lost 6 bases, with 13 bases between them. From germline, CDR1 is GTSNPN and CDR2 SVGIG (reference sequence). The CDR3 spans 14 residues. The CDR3 bases that were read are TGTGCCTGGAGTTCGGGTGTCGGGGCCGGGGAG. Translating it yields CAWSSGVGAGE. The whole CDR3 sequence is CAWSSGVGAGELFF.

A word on this clone: Its ends do not fully match the called genes, so a read error is possible. The read falls 3 residues short of the CDR3 end, and the missing part is taken from the germline J gene. The chain couples TRBV4-2 to TRBJ2-1; D gene unclear. Germline-derived CDR1 and CDR2 are LGHNA and YNFKEQ. The CDR3 covers 16 residues. The CDR3 sequence is CASSLEVSFSYNEQFF. The sequenced part of the CDR3 DNA is TGCGCCAGCAGCCTCGAAGTGAGCTTCTCCTACAATGAG.

In regard to this clone: The read ends 3 residues before the CDR3 terminus; that terminus is restored from the germline J gene. The chain joins TRBV20-1 to TRBJ1-6, with 8 bases identical to TRBD1. CDR3 length: 13 amino acids. The V and J ends lost 6 bases and 8 bases, in that order; junction bases with no gene match: 6. Germline V gene lookup returns CDR1 DFQATT and CDR2 SNEGSKA (reference sequence). Incomplete CDR3 DNA: TGCAGTGCCAAGGACAGGGCAGATTCACCC. The encoded protein is CSAKDRADSP. The CDR3 as a whole reads CSAKDRADSPLHF.

Notes on this clone: The read finishes 3 residues shy of the CDR3 end, and the germline J gene is used to complete it. The V gene is TRBV5-4, the J gene TRBJ2-5; D remains unclear. Germline V lookup: CDR1 SGHNT, CDR2 YYREEE (reference sequence). The CDR3 is 14 residues long. The V gene lost 1 base and the J gene lost 1 base, with 8 bases spanning the gap. CDR3 amino acids: CASSLQDTQETQYF. The CDR3 bases that were read are TGTGCCAGCAGCTTGCAGGATACCCAAGAGACC. The full variable domain, completed using reference TRBV5-4 and TRBJ2-5, is ETGVTQSPTHLIKTRGQQVTLRCSSQSGHNTVSWYQQALGQGPQFIFQYYREEENGRGNFPPRFSGLQFPNYSSELNVNALELDDSALYLCASSLQDTQETQYFGPGTRLLVL.

As concerns this clone: The read terminates 3 residues ahead of where the CDR3 ends, so the germline J gene completes it. The chain links TRBV7-3 to TRBJ2-2; maybe TRBD1 (6 bases). The CDR3 has 15 residues. V was clipped by 2 bases and J by 5 bases, with 12 bases between them. The germline V gene has CDR1 SGHTA and CDR2 FQGTGA. The DNA read from the CDR3 is TGTGCCAGCAGCTTACAGGGGATTTTGACCGGGGAG. This encodes CASSLQGILTGE. The whole CDR3 is CASSLQGILTGELFF.